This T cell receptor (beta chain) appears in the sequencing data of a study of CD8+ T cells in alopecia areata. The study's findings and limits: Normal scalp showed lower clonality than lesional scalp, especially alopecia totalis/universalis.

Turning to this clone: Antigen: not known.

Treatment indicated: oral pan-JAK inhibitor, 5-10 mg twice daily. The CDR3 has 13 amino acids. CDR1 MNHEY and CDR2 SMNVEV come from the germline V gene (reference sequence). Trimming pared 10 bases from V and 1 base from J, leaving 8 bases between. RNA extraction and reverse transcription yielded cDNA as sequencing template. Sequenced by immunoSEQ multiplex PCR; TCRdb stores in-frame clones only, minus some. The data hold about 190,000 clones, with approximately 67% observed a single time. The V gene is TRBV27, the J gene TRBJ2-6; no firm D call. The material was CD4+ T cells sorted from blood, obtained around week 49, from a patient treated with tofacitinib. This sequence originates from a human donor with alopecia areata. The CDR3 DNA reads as TGTGCCACCAAAGATTCTGGGGCCAACGTCCTGACTTTC. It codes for CATKDSGANVLTF.